This TCR beta chain stems from a study of identical twins. The study, taken as a whole, reports: Twin pairs' shared out-of-frame alpha sequences were enriched in low generation probability. Abundant beta clonotypes from cord blood had fewer insertions, unlike memory repertoires, which showed none.

TCRdb ran MiXCR on the 5' RACE reads and lists one entry per CDR3 protein. Of a few hundred thousand distinct CDR3 sequences listed, around 8% were seen once; the top ten hold 3%. Healthy Caucasians supplied all donations. This clonotype appeared a few times. Its antigen is unknown. These data were also filed under a second study, of yellow fever vaccine responses in identical twins.

The clonotype was recovered from a woman aged 18-29 years in good health. The material sequenced was CD8+ T cells sorted from blood.

CDR3 region: CASKGKGAGLSYEQYF. The CDR3, as DNA: TGTGCCAGCAAAGGGAAGGGGGCAGGTCTTTCCTACGAGCAGTACTTC. The chain carries TRBV2 and TRBJ2-7; 7 positions match TRBD1. This CDR3 has 16 amino acids. J lost 1 base, V lost 7 bases, and 13 bases had no gene match. Germline loops: CDR1 SNHLY, CDR2 FYNNEI.